This entry is about one T cell receptor (beta chain). Enrolled during active infection, Seattle patients were then followed longitudinally. This record comes from a study of blood T cell repertoires in COVID-19. Across the whole study: The cDNA or gDNA used as material had been derived from T cells, B-cell-depleted T cells, or PBMCs.

V shed 3 bases, J shed 2 bases, and the junction held 5 bases outside the gene matches. This CDR3 comprises 14 residues. Germline V CDR1 and CDR2: SQVTM, ANQGSEA. Original handling: Nucleated cell counts were estimated from reference gene primer amplification. The assay was immunoSEQ multiplex PCR, and TCRdb's table has in-frame clones only and misses some. For V, J and clone size, that table is used; D and trimming come from the DNA. The data contain tens of thousands of clones, roughly 88% of them seen just once; the ten biggest clones take up about 9.4%. The source is a man aged 25-45 years with COVID-19, enrolled during active disease. The V and J genes are TRBV29-1 and TRBJ1-2; 8 bases fit TRBD1. The material sequenced was peripheral blood. The CDR3 sequence: CSVDVQGGNYGYTF. The CDR3 DNA reads as TGCAGCGTTGACGTACAGGGGGGGAACTATGGCTACACCTTC.